This TCR beta chain was profiled in a study of blood T cell repertoires in COVID-19. Across the study: The origin of the acute and convalescent COVID-19 samples was the United States, Italy and Spain. From T cells, B-cell-depleted T cells, or PBMCs came the material, which was cDNA or gDNA.

While infection was still active, Seattle patients were enrolled and then followed longitudinally. The CDR3 has 14 residues. Trimming cost V 4 bases and J 8 bases, with 16 bases left between them. Germline V gene lookup returns CDR1 SGHRS and CDR2 YFSETQ. Per the original data handling: Amplification from reference gene primers served as the basis for estimated nucleated cell counts. Using immunoSEQ multiplex PCR, the repertoire was profiled, and TCRdb retains in-frame clones only, with some absent. The DNA was the basis for D and trimming; V, J and clone size are from that table. The table has 130,000 or so clones, roughly nine tenths seen once.

Sequences were obtained from peripheral blood. The V gene is TRBV5-1, the J gene TRBJ2-1, with a possible D match to TRBD2 (5 bases). The receptor's source is a human donor with COVID-19, enrolled during active disease. The donor label of this sample is uncertain. CDR3 sequence reads: CASSRTSNRDEQFF. The CDR3 nucleotides read TGCGCCAGCAGCCGGACTTCTAATCGGGATGAGCAGTTCTTC.